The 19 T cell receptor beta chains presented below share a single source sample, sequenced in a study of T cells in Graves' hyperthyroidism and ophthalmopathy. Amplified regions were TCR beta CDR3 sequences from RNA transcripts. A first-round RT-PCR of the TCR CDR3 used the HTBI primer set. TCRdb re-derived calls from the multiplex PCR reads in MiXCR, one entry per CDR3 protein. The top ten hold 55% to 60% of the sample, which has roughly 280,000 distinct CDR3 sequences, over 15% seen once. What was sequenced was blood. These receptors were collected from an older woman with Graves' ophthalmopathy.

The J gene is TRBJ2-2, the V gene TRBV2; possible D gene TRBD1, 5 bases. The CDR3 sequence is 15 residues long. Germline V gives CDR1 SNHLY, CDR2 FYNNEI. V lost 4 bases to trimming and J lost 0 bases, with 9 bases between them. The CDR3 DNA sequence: TGTGCCAGCAGTGTCAGGGTCGCGAACACCGGGGAGCTGTTTTTT. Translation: CASSVRVANTGELFF.

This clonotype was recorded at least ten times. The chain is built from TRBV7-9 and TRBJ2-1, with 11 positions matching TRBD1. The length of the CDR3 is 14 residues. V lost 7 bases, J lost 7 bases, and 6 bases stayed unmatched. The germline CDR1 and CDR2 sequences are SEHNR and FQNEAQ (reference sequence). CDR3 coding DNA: TGTGCCAGCACAGGACAGGGGGCGTGGAATGAGCAGTTCTTC. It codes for CASTGQGAWNEQFF.

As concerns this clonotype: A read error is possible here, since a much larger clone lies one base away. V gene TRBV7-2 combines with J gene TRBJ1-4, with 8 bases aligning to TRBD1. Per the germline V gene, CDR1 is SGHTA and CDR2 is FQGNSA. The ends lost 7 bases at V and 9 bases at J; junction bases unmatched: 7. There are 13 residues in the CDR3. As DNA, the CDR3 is TGTGCCAGCAAGCAGGGGGCATGGAAAAAACTGTTTTTT. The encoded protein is CASKQGAWKKLFF.

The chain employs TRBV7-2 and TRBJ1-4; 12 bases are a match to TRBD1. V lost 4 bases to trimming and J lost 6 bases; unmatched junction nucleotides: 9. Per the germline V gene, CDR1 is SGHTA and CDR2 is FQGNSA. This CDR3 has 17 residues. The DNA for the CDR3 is TGTGCCAGCAGCTCTGGGACAGGGGGCGCGAAGGATGAAAAACTGTTTTTT. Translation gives CASSSGTGGAKDEKLFF.

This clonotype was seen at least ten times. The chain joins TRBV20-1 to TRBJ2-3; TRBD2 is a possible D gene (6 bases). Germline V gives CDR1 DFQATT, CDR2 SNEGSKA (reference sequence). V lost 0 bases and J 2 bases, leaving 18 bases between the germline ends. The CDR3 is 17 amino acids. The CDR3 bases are TGCAGTGCTAGAGATTGGCGGGGCGCCACAATCACAGATACGCAGTATTTT. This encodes CSARDWRGATITDTQYF.

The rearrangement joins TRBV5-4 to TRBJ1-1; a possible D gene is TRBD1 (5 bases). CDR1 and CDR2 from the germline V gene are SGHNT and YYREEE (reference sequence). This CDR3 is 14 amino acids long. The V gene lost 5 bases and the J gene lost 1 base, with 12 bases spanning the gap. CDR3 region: CASRGGTENTEAFF. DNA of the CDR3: TGTGCCAGCAGGGGTGGGACTGAGAACACTGAAGCTTTCTTT.

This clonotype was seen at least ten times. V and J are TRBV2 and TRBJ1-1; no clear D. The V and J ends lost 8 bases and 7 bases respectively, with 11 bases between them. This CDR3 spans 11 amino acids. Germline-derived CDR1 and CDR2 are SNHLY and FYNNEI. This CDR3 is CASREQLEAFF. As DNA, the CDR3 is TGTGCCAGCCGCGAACAACTTGAAGCTTTCTTT. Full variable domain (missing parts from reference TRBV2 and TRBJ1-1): EPEVTQTPSHQVTQMGQEVILRCVPISNHLYFYWYRQILGQKVEFLVSFYNNEISEKSEIFDDQFSVERPDGSNFTLKIRSTKLEDSAMYFCASREQLEAFFGQGTRLTVV.

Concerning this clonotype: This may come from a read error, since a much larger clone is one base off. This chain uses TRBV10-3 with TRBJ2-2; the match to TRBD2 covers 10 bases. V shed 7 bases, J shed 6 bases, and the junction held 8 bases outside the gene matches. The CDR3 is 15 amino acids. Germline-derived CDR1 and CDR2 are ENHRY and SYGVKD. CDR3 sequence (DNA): TGTGCCATCACCTCTAGCGGGAGAGGAGCCGGGGAGCTGTTTTTT. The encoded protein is CAITSSGRGAGELFF.

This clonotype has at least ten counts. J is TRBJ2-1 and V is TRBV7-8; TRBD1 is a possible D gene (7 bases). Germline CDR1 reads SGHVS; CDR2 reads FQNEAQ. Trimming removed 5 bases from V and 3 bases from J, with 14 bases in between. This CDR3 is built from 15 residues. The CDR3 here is CASSPWGDSYNEQFF. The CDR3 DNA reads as TGTGCCAGCAGCCCCTGGGGGGACAGCTACAATGAGCAGTTCTTC.

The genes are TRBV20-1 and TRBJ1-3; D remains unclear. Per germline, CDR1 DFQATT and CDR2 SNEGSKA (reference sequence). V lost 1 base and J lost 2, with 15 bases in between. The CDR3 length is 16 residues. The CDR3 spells CSARATGVATGNTIYF. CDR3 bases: TGCAGTGCTAGAGCTACCGGGGTTGCAACTGGAAACACCATATATTTT.

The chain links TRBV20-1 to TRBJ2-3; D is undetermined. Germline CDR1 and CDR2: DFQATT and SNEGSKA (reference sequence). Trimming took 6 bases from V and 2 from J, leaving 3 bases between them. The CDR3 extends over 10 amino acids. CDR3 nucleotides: TGCAGTGCCCACACAGATACGCAGTATTTT. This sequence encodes CSAHTDTQYF.

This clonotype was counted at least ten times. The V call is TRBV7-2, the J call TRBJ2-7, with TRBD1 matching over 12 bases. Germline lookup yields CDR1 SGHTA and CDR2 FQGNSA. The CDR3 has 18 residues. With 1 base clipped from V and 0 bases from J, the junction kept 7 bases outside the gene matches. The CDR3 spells CASSLVWGQGADSYEQYF. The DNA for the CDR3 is TGTGCCAGCAGCTTAGTTTGGGGACAGGGGGCAGACTCCTACGAGCAGTACTTC.

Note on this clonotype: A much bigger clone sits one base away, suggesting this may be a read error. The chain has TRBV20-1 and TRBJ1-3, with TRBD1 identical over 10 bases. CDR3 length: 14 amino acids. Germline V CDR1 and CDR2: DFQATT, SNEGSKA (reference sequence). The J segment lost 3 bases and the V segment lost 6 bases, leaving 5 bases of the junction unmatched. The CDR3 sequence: CSAETGGFGNTIYF. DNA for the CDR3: TGCAGTGCCGAGACAGGGGGCTTTGGAAACACCATATATTTT.

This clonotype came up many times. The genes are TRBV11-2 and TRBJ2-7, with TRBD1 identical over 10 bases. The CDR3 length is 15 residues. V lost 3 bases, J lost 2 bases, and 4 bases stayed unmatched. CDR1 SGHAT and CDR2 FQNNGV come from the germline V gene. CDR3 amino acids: CASSFQGTGAYEQYF. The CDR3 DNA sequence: TGTGCCAGCAGCTTTCAGGGGACAGGGGCCTACGAGCAGTACTTC. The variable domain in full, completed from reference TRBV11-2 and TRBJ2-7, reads EAGVAQSPRYKIIEKRQSVAFWCNPISGHATLYWYQQILGQGPKLLIQFQNNGVVDDSQLPKDRFSAERLKGVDSTLKIQPAKLEDSAVYLCASSFQGTGAYEQYFGPGTRLTVT.

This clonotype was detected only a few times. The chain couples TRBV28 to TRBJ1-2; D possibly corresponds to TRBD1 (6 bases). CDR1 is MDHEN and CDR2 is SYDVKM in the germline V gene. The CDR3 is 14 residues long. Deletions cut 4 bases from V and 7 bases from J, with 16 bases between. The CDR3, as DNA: TGTGCCAGCAGTTACAGGGAAGTGAGGATTGGCTACACCTTC. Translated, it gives CASSYREVRIGYTF.

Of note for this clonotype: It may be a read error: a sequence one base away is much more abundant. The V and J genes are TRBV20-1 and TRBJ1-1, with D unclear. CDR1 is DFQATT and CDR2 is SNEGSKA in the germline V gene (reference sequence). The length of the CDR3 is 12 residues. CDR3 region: CSARDMNTETFF. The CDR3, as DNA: TGCAGTGCTAGAGATATGAACACTGAAACTTTCTTT.

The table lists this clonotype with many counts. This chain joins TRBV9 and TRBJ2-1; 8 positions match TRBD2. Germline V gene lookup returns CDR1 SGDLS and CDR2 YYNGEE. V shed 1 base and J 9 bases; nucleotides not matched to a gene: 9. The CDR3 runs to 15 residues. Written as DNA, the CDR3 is TGTGCCAGCAGCGTAAGCGGGAGTATGGTAGGTGAGCAGTTCTTC. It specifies CASSVSGSMVGEQFF.

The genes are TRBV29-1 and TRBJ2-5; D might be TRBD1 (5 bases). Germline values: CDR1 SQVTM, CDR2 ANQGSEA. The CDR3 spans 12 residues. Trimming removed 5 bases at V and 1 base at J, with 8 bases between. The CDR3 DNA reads TGCAGCGTTCGGACACCCCAAGAGACCCAGTACTTC. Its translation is CSVRTPQETQYF. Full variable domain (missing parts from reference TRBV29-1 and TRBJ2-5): SAVISQKPSRDICQRGTSLTIQCQVDSQVTMMFWYRQQPGQSLTLIATANQGSEATYESGFVIDKFPISRPNLTFSTLTVSNMSPEDSSIYLCSVRTPQETQYFGPGTRLLVL.

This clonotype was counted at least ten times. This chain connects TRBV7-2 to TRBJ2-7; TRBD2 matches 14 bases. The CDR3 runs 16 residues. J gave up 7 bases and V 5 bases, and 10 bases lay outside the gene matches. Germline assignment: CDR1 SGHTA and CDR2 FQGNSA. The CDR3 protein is CASSPWTSGRTQEQYF. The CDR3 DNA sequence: TGTGCCAGCAGCCCCTGGACTAGCGGGAGGACTCAGGAGCAGTACTTC.